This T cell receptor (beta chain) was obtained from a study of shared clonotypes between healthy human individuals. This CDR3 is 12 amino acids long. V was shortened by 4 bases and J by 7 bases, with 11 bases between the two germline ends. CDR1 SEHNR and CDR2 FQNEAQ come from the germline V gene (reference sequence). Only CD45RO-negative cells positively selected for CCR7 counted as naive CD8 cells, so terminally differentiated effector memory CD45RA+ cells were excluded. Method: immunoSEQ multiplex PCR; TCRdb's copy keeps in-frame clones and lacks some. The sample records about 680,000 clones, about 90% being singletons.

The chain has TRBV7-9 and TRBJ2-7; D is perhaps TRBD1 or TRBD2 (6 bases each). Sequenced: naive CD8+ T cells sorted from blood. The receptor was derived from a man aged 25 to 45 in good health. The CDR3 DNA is TGTGCCAGCAGCTCAGGAGGGGGAGAGCAGTACTTC. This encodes CASSSGGGEQYF.